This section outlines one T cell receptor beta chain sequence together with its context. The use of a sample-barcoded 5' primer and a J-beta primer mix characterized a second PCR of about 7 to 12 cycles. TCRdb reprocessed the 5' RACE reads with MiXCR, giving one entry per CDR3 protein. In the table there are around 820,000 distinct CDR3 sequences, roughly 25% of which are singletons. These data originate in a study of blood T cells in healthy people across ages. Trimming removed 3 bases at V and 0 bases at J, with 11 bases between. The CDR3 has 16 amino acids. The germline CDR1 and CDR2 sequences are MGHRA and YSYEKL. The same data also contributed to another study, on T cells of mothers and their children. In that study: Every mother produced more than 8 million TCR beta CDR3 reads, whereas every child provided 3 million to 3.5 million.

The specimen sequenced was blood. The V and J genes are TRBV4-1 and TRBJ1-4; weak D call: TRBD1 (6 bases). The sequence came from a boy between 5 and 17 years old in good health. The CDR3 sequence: CASSQGGRATNEKLFF. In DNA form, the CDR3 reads TGCGCCAGCAGCCAGGGGGGGCGGGCAACTAATGAAAAACTGTTTTTT.